In this sample, the clone carrying this T cell receptor beta chain turned up many times. As it was prepared, the TCRbeta library received unique molecular identifiers. TCRdb reanalysed the PCR reads using MiXCR and keeps one entry per CDR3 protein. The data show 73,000 or so distinct CDR3 sequences, roughly 5% seen once. The CDR3 contains 17 residues. Germline V gene data show CDR1 as SGHVS and CDR2 as FQNEAQ. Trimming removed 1 base from V and 0 bases from J, with 15 bases in between. These data belong to a study of T-cell reconstitution after alpha-beta-depleted transplantation in children. The chain employs TRBV7-8 and TRBJ2-5; TRBD1 or TRBD2 may be the D gene (6 bases each). This TCR came from a boy under two years old who had a stem cell transplant for acute myeloid leukemia, so the T cells may come from the graft donor. This specimen was PBMCs, mostly from graft donor cells, taken 180 days after TCRalphabeta/CD19-depleted stem cell transplant. For the CDR3, the DNA is TGTGCCAGCAGCTTAGAATTCCGGGGGCCGTACCAAGAGACCCAGTACTTC. Protein sequence: CASSLEFRGPYQETQYF.